This TCR beta chain was sequenced during a study of T cell responses to AZD1222 COVID-19 vaccine. This table comes from immunoSEQ multiplex PCR, and its TCRdb copy is limited to in-frame clones, with some not included. The sample includes roughly 150,000 clones, 70% to 90% of them seen just once. Germline V CDR1 and CDR2: KGHSH, LQKENI. V lost 3 bases, J lost 5 bases, and 14 bases lay in between. The CDR3 totals 14 residues. The rearrangement joins TRBV18 to TRBJ2-7; D possibly corresponds to TRBD2 (5 bases). This receptor was taken from an adult who had recovered from COVID-19. Sequenced material: peripheral blood, taken after recovery from COVID-19. For the CDR3, the DNA is TGTGCCAGCTCACCCGGACTGGCTCGGGACGAGCAGTACTTC. It encodes CASSPGLARDEQYF. The full variable domain, in which reference TRBV18 and TRBJ2-7 provide the parts outside the CDR3, is NAGVMQNPRHLVRRRGQEARLRCSPMKGHSHVYWYRQLPEEGLKFMVYLQKENIIDESGMPKERFSAEFPKEGPSILRIQQVVRGDSAAYFCASSPGLARDEQYFGPGTRLTVT.